This T cell receptor (beta chain) is drawn from a study of CD8 T cells in ankylosing spondylitis listed by TCRdb under 2017. Some background on the complete study: To find TCR variants linked to disease, the study profiled T cell receptor beta repertoires in ankylosing spondylitis patients and healthy donors. In total, the full study cohort was made up of 95 to 110 healthy donors and 25 to 30 ankylosing spondylitis patients. Peripheral blood was sampled, and synovial fluid was also collected from ankylosing spondylitis patients.

The CDR3 covers 15 residues, taking in both the cysteine and the phenylalanine. Of the read, only the CDR3 DNA is kept; its 45 bases are in frame from base 1. Based on the germline V gene, the CDR1 and CDR2 sequences are MDHEN and SYDVKM. V is pared back by 5 bases and J by 5 bases, with 18 bases lying between the germline termini. Sequencing relied on an Illumina HiSeq 2500. TCR beta libraries were prepared by quantitative 5'-RACE with molecular barcodes. Under the source paper's analysis protocol: A new computational method based on a probabilistic model of VDJ rearrangement was used to identify disease-linked TCR variants. TCRdb reprocessing: public reads trimmed at Q25 with fastp, clones called with MiXCR, in-frame beta chains kept. Rows are unified per CDR3 protein, each entry keeping the most common DNA and genes. The V and J calls and clone size come from TCRdb's table, not from the authors' own analysis. Present in this sample are more than 300,000 distinct CDR3 sequences, around 10% of which were seen just once. Clones ranked in the top ten supply 9.1% of the sample.

General conclusions and limits of the study: Some TCR beta motif variants had previously been reported in synovial fluid and blood of reactive arthritis patients, which suggested common disease-initiation mechanisms. Blood from ankylosing spondylitis patients appeared to be characterized by a TCR beta motif made up of under ten highly homologous amino acid variants. The disease-linked clones were reported to be significantly enriched in matched synovial fluid samples from ankylosing spondylitis patients. A CD8+ phenotype was shown by the disease-linked clones, which were found at relatively low frequencies in peripheral blood.

Concerning this clonotype: Its antigen is currently not known. No base qualities exist here, and no much larger clone lies one base off it.

The origin of this receptor is a female donor with ankylosing spondylitis or in good health (not recorded which). The sample consisted of blood, either unsorted or a sorted T cell fraction (not recorded which). In this chain, TRBV28 is recombined with TRBJ2-5; the D gene is tentatively TRBD1 or TRBD2, each matching 5 bases. The DNA reads TGTGCCAGCAGTCCCCCCGGACTGTCAGGGGAGACCCAGTACTTC. Its protein is CASSPPGLSGETQYF.